In its sample, the clone carrying this TCR beta chain was seen a few times. What it recognizes is unknown. V gave up 3 bases and J gave up 8 bases, with 17 bases separating them. This CDR3 spans 15 amino acids. Germline lookup yields CDR1 SGDLS and CDR2 YYNGEE. Repertoires were generated with immunoSEQ multiplex PCR, while TCRdb's copy carries only in-frame clones and drops some. Among more than 150,000 clones listed, about nine tenths were seen once. The entry originates in a study of T cell responses to AZD1222 COVID-19 vaccine. General study results and limits: Repertoires were collected only later (after the peak T cell response had occurred). Baseline serology detected seropositivity in only 5 to 7 AZD1222 recipients. Among the donors, most were white British and more were female, and clonal diversity was possibly underestimated.

This sample comprised peripheral blood, obtained on day 0 of AZD1222 vaccination. This sequence originates from an adult in good health. V gene TRBV9 combines with J gene TRBJ1-4, with D possibly TRBD1 on 6 matching bases. As DNA, the CDR3 is TGTGCCAGCAGCGGCGCCGGGGCTCAGGGGGAAAAACTGTTTTTT. Translating gives CASSGAGAQGEKLFF.